This TCR beta chain was recovered during a study of cytomegalovirus exposure and HLA in healthy donors. Study outcomes and limitations: Within the approximately 110 validation repertoires, first-cohort TCR clusters tended to co-occur, according to a later analysis. Through in vitro validation, a few CMV-associated chains were shown to be specific for CMV antigens.

There are 16 residues in the CDR3. Germline V CDR1 and CDR2: LNHDA, SQIVND (reference sequence). The V end was cut by 5 bases, the J end by 2 bases, with 19 bases between. Details on this clone: Antigen specificity is unknown.

Libraries were prepared by immunoSEQ multiplex PCR; TCRdb keeps only in-frame clonotypes and omits some of them. The sample holds about 260,000 clones, 80% to 95% seen once. This TCR was recovered from a woman in her thirties in good health and CMV-seronegative. This chain links TRBV19 with TRBJ2-7; D might be TRBD2 (6 bases). Input material: PBMCs. CDR3 protein: CASSPRLVGKPYEQYF. The CDR3 nucleotides read TGTGCCAGTAGTCCTCGACTAGTGGGTAAACCCTACGAGCAGTACTTC.